The source of this T cell receptor (beta chain) is a study of shared clonotypes between healthy human individuals. Whole-study findings and limits: An effect of sequencing depth on clonotype sharing among donors was expected. Represented genetic and exposure-history diversity was restricted by having few donors.

To note about this clone: As yet, its antigen is unknown.

A CD45RA-negative memory subset and a CD45RA+ naive subset were separated from the CD4+ cells. The CDR3 extends over 12 amino acids. Trimming removed 5 bases from V and 7 bases from J, with 8 bases in between. CDR1 and CDR2 (germline): SGHNT, YENEEA. Deep was the level at which the assay was run. Profiled with immunoSEQ multiplex PCR; TCRdb holds only in-frame clones, not every one. This sample has approximately 1.4 million clones, with 95% to 99% found just once. The sequence came from a man aged 25 to 40 in good health. The source material was naive CD4+ T cells sorted from blood. Subset here: CD45RA+ positively selected. The rearrangement links TRBV11-3 to TRBJ2-2; D uncertain. CDR3 in amino acids: CASSPTDGELFF. The CDR3 DNA follows: TGTGCCAGCAGCCCCACGGACGGGGAGCTGTTTTTT.